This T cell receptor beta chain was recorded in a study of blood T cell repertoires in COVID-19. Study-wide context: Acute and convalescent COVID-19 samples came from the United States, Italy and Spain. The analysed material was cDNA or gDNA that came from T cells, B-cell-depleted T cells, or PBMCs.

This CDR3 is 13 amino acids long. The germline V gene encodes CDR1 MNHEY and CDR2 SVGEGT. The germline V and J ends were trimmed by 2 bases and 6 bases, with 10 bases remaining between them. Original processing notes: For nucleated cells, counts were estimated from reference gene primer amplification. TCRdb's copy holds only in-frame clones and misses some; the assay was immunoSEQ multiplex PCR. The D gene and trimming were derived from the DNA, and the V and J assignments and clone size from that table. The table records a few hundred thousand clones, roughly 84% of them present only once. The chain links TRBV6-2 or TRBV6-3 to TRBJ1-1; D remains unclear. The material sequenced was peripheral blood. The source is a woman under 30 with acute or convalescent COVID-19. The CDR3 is CASSYRLQSEAFF. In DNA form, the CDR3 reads TGTGCCAGCAGTTACCGGTTGCAATCTGAAGCTTTCTTT.